This entry lists 23 T cell receptor beta chains sequenced from one sample in a study of post-analysis software for immune sequencing data. Regarding the study as a whole: Among roughly five TRBV segments more frequent in patients than controls were TRBV5-6, TRBV5-1 and TRBV20-1.

These TCRs are of unknown antigen specificity. Unique molecular identifiers had been added to the TCR beta cDNA libraries. TCRdb used MiXCR to reprocess the PCR reads, holding one entry per CDR3 protein. Here the sample spans 700,000 to 800,000 distinct CDR3 sequences, around 27% being singletons. Sequencing was done on a sample of blood. Every receptor here comes from a girl aged 10 to 17 with multiple sclerosis.

The CDR3 is CASSARRGDTDTQYF. Here the CDR3 DNA reads TGCGCCAGCAGCGCACGACGGGGTGACACAGATACGCAGTATTTT. The gene calls are TRBV5-1 and TRBJ2-3, with D tentatively TRBD2 (5 bases). V was pared by 4 bases and J by 2 bases, with 14 bases between. From germline, CDR1 is SGHRS and CDR2 YFSETQ. The CDR3 is 15 residues long.

This chain uses TRBV12-3 or TRBV12-4 with TRBJ1-4; 10 nucleotides align to TRBD1. Trimming at V came to 7 bases and at J to 8 bases, leaving 7 bases not matched to a gene. There are 14 residues in the CDR3. For the CDR3, the DNA is TGTGCCAGCACCCGGGACAGGGGTGCAGAAAAACTGTTTTTT. Its translation is CASTRDRGAEKLFF.

V and J are TRBV10-3 and TRBJ2-5; TRBD1 matches at 7 bases. V lost 6 bases to trimming and J lost 4 bases; unmatched junction nucleotides: 2. The CDR3 runs 12 residues. CDR1 is ENHRY, CDR2 SYGVKD, per germline. CDR3 DNA: TGTGCCATCAGGGACAGGCGAGAGACCCAGTACTTC. Its translation is CAIRDRRETQYF.

The sample holds many counts of this clonotype. In DNA form, the CDR3 reads TGTGCCACCGTCGGGACAGGGGCCAACAATGAGCAGTTCTTC. It yields the protein CATVGTGANNEQFF. The gene calls are TRBV10-3 and TRBJ2-1; TRBD1 agrees at 10 bases. J gave up 5 bases and V 10 bases, and 8 bases lay outside the gene matches. This CDR3 has 14 amino acids. From germline, CDR1 is ENHRY and CDR2 SYGVKD.

This clonotype appeared many times. The chain uses TRBV29-1 and TRBJ2-3, with 15 bases aligning to TRBD2. Per the germline V gene, CDR1 is SQVTM and CDR2 is ANQGSEA. The CDR3 spans 16 residues. The junction had 2 bases not matched to a gene; V was cut back by 1 base and J by 3 bases. The CDR3 DNA reads as TGCAGCGTTGAAGGGACTAGCGGGGGGGCAACAGATACGCAGTATTTT. It is translated as CSVEGTSGGATDTQYF.

This clonotype showed up just a few times. The J gene is TRBJ2-1, the V gene TRBV5-5; D perhaps matches TRBD2 (6 bases). Trimming took 4 bases from V and 0 from J, leaving 14 bases between them. The CDR3 sequence is 16 residues long. Germline CDR1 is SGHKS and CDR2 is YYEKEE (reference sequence). CDR3 sequence reads: CASSNIAASSYNEQFF. The CDR3 DNA reads TGTGCCAGCAGCAACATAGCGGCTAGCTCCTACAATGAGCAGTTCTTC.

For the CDR3, the DNA is TGCGCCAGCAGCTTGAGCGGGGGAAGACAGGGAGCCACTGAAGCTTTCTTT. It codes for CASSLSGGRQGATEAFF. The chain is built from TRBV5-1 and TRBJ1-1, with TRBD1 matching 7 bases. The CDR3 length is 17 residues. Germline V gene sequence: CDR1 SGHRS, CDR2 YFSETQ. V lost 1 base and J lost 4; bases outside the gene matches: 13.

This sequence joins TRBV29-1 and TRBJ2-3; D is uncertain. There are 13 residues in the CDR3. In germline, CDR1 is SQVTM, CDR2 ANQGSEA. The germline V and J ends were trimmed by 3 bases and 6 bases, with 13 bases remaining between them. This CDR3 is CSVDESASDTQYF. The CDR3 nucleotides are TGCAGCGTTGACGAGAGCGCGTCTGATACGCAGTATTTT.

The chain couples TRBV20-1 to TRBJ2-7; no reliable D call. V was pared by 1 base and J by 9 bases, with 10 bases between. Looked up from germline, CDR1 is DFQATT and CDR2 is SNEGSKA (reference sequence). The CDR3 has 11 residues. The CDR3 protein is CSARAGVWQYF. CDR3 bases: TGCAGTGCTAGAGCTGGGGTGTGGCAGTACTTC.

This chain joins TRBV20-1 and TRBJ2-2; 9 positions match TRBD2. CDR3 length: 14 residues. Germline loops: CDR1 DFQATT, CDR2 SNEGSKA (reference sequence). J was trimmed by 4 bases and V by 5 bases; bases with no gene match: 5. CDR3 loop: CSASGTSITGELFF. CDR3 DNA: TGCAGTGCTTCCGGGACTAGCATCACCGGGGAGCTGTTTTTT.

This clonotype was seen repeatedly, ten times or more. The chain couples TRBV7-9 to TRBJ2-7; D gene uncertain. V was cut by 1 base and J by 2 bases, with 18 bases left in between. The CDR3 is made up of 17 amino acids. Germline V lookup: CDR1 SEHNR, CDR2 FQNEAQ (reference sequence). The CDR3 coding sequence is TGTGCCAGCAGCTTAGTGGCCACTCCTCATGTCCCCTACGAGCAGTACTTC. The encoded protein is CASSLVATPHVPYEQYF. Complete variable domain (other parts from reference TRBV7-9 and TRBJ2-7): DTGVSQNPRHKITKRGQNVTFRCDPISEHNRLYWYRQTLGQGPEFLTYFQNEAQLEKSRLLSDRFSAERPKGSFSTLEIQRTEQGDSAMYLCASSLVATPHVPYEQYFGPGTRLTVT.

The rearrangement links TRBV29-1 to TRBJ2-6; possibly TRBD1 for D (6 bases). CDR3 length: 20 amino acids. Germline lookup yields CDR1 SQVTM and CDR2 ANQGSEA. The V end was cut by 7 bases, the J end by 0 bases, with 28 bases between. CDR3 loop: CSAMMAITGNPSSGANVLTF. The CDR3 DNA follows: TGCAGCGCTATGATGGCAATCACAGGGAATCCGTCCTCTGGGGCCAACGTCCTGACTTTC.

The chain joins TRBV3-1 to TRBJ2-3; 7 positions match TRBD2. Germline values: CDR1 LGHDT, CDR2 YNNKEL (reference sequence). The J segment lost 4 bases and the V segment lost 4 bases, leaving 8 bases of the junction unmatched. CDR3 length: 15 amino acids. CDR3 sequence reads: CASSPLAVVADTQYF. In DNA, the CDR3 is TGTGCCAGCAGCCCGCTAGCGGTTGTGGCAGATACGCAGTATTTT.

A few counts support this clonotype. The DNA of the CDR3 is TGCGCCAGCAGCTTGGAAACAGGACGATATGGCTACACCTTC. Amino acid sequence: CASSLETGRYGYTF. The chain has TRBV5-1 and TRBJ1-2; possible D gene TRBD1, 5 bases. CDR1 is SGHRS and CDR2 is YFSETQ in the germline V gene. Trimming removed 0 bases at V and 5 bases at J, with 11 bases between. The length of the CDR3 is 14 residues.

V gene TRBV7-2 combines with J gene TRBJ2-2; D is unclear. From germline, CDR1 is SGHTA and CDR2 FQGNSA. V was pared by 5 bases and J by 0 bases, with 13 bases between. This CDR3 is built from 16 residues. The chain's CDR3 is CASSARGAPNTGELFF. CDR3 sequence (DNA): TGTGCCAGCAGCGCGCGAGGAGCGCCGAACACCGGGGAGCTGTTTTTT.

This chain joins TRBV6-1 and TRBJ1-1; TRBD1 agrees at 7 bases. Germline CDR1 MNHNS, CDR2 SASEGT. This CDR3 is built from 17 residues. With V trimmed by 5 bases and J by 3 bases, 15 bases remained unmatched. The CDR3 DNA reads TGTGCCAGCAGTCCAACCTATTTCGACAGGGCCGACACTGAAGCTTTCTTT. Protein product: CASSPTYFDRADTEAFF.

This chain connects TRBV5-6 to TRBJ2-3; no definite D call. Trimming removed 4 bases at V and 3 bases at J, with 15 bases between. CDR3 length equals 15 residues. CDR1 is SGHDT, CDR2 YYEEEE, per germline. The chain's CDR3 is CASSRNRLKTDTQYF. In DNA, the CDR3 is TGTGCCAGCAGCAGAAATCGGTTAAAGACAGATACGCAGTATTTT.

This clonotype was picked up a small number of times. The rearrangement joins TRBV5-1 to TRBJ2-3, with D tentatively TRBD2 (6 bases). V gave up 4 bases and J gave up 5 bases, with 17 bases separating them. Germline V gives CDR1 SGHRS, CDR2 YFSETQ. The CDR3 runs 15 residues. DNA of the CDR3: TGCGCCAGCAGCCTAAGGAGGGGCGTTAAAGATACGCAGTATTTT. As protein: CASSLRRGVKDTQYF. The full variable domain, its missing parts supplied by reference TRBV5-1 and TRBJ2-3, is KAGVTQTPRYLIKTRGQQVTLSCSPISGHRSVSWYQQTPGQGLQFLFEYFSETQRNKGNFPGRFSGRQFSNSRSEMNVSTLELGDSALYLCASSLRRGVKDTQYFGPGTRLTVL.

This clonotype was recorded a few times. The genes are TRBV29-1 and TRBJ2-7; 10 positions match TRBD2. J gave up 2 bases and V 6 bases, and 7 bases lay outside the gene matches. The CDR3 has 14 residues. Germline CDR1 reads SQVTM; CDR2 reads ANQGSEA. The CDR3, as DNA: TGCAGCGTCAAGGGACTAGCGAATACCTACGAGCAGTACTTC. This gives the protein CSVKGLANTYEQYF.

The chain joins TRBV9 to TRBJ2-7; D may be TRBD2 (5 bases). V shed 0 bases and J shed 0 bases, with 10 bases lying between them. The germline gives CDR1 SGDLS, CDR2 YYNGEE. CDR3 size: 15 residues. The CDR3 sequence is CASSVDSGSSYEQYF. As DNA, the CDR3 is TGTGCCAGCAGCGTAGATTCGGGGAGCTCCTACGAGCAGTACTTC.

This sequence joins TRBV6-5 and TRBJ2-1, with D perhaps TRBD1 (5 bases). Germline V CDR1 and CDR2: MNHEY, SVGAGI. The length of the CDR3 is 13 residues. V was clipped by 0 bases and J by 10 bases, with 10 bases between them. The CDR3 DNA is TGTGCCAGCAGTTACTCACATAAGGGGGAGCAGTTCTTC. This translates into CASSYSHKGEQFF.

V is TRBV6-2 or TRBV6-3 and J is TRBJ2-5; no clear D gene. Deletions cut 6 bases from V and 7 bases from J, with 15 bases between. The CDR3 length is 13 residues. CDR1 MNHEY and CDR2 SVGEGT come from the germline V gene. The CDR3 region is CASSSGPVRTQYF. In nucleotides, the CDR3 is TGTGCCAGCAGCTCCGGACCGGTGCGGACCCAGTACTTC.

As concerns this clonotype: An end of the junction differs from the germline gene, which may be a read error. The chain is built from TRBV9 and TRBJ2-1, with 8 bases lining up with TRBD1. The CDR3 runs to 19 residues. Looked up from germline, CDR1 is SGDLS and CDR2 is YYNGEE. Here the CDR3 DNA reads TGTGCCGGCAGCGTAGAGGCGGACAGGGTTGACGGGCGATACAATGAGCAGTTCTTC. As protein: CAGSVEADRVDGRYNEQFF.